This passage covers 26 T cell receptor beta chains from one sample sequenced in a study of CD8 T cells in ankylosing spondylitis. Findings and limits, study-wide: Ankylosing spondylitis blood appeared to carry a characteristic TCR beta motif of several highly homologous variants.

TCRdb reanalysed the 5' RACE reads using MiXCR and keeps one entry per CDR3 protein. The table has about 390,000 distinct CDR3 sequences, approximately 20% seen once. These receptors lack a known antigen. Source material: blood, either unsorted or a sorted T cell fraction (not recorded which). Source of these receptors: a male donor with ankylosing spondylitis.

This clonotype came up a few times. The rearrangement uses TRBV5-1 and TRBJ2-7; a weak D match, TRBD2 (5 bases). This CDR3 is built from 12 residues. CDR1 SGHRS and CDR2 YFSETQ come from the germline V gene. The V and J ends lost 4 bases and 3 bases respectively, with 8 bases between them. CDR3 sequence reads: CASSAGSYEQYF. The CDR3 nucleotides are TGCGCCAGCAGCGCGGGTAGCTACGAGCAGTACTTC.

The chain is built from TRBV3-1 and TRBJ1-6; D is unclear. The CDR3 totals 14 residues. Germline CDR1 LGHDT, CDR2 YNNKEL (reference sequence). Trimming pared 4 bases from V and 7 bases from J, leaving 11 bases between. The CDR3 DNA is TGTGCCAGCAGCCCATTAGAGAGGAATTCACCCCTCCACTTT. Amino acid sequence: CASSPLERNSPLHF.

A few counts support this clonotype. The CDR3 sequence is CASSLIQGLDNQPQHF. Here the CDR3 DNA reads TGTGCCAGCAGTTTAATACAGGGGTTGGACAATCAGCCCCAGCATTTT. This chain connects TRBV28 to TRBJ1-5; TRBD1 matches 7 bases. The CDR3 has 16 residues. Unmatched junction bases numbered 7, after V lost 2 bases and J lost 3 bases. Germline V gives CDR1 MDHEN, CDR2 SYDVKM.

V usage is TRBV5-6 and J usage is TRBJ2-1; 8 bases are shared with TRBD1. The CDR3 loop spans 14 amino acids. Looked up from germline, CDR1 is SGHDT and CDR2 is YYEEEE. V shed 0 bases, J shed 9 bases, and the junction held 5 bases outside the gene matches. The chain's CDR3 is CASSLGDRLGEQFF. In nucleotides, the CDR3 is TGTGCCAGCAGCTTGGGGGACAGGCTGGGTGAGCAGTTCTTC.

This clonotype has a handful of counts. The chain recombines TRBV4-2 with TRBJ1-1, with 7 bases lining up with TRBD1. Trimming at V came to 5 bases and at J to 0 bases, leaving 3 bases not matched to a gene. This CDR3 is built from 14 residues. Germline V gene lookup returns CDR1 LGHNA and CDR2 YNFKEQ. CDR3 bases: TGTGCCAGCAGCTCTCAGGGGGTGAACACTGAAGCTTTCTTT. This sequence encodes CASSSQGVNTEAFF.

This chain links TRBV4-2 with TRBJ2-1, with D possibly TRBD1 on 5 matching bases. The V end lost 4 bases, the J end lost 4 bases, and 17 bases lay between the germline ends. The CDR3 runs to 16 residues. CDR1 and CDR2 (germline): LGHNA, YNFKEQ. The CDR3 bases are TGTGCCAGCAGCCCAGCATCGGCAGGGCGGTACAATGAGCAGTTCTTC. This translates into CASSPASAGRYNEQFF.

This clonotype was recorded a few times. Written as DNA, the CDR3 is TGTGCCAGCAGTGAAGGGCTAGCGGCGACTGCAGATACGCAGTATTTT. Translation gives CASSEGLAATADTQYF. The V gene is TRBV2, the J gene TRBJ2-3; 7 bases are a match to TRBD2. Looked up from germline, CDR1 is SNHLY and CDR2 is FYNNEI. V lost 1 base to trimming and J lost 4 bases; unmatched junction nucleotides: 8. The CDR3 extends over 16 amino acids.

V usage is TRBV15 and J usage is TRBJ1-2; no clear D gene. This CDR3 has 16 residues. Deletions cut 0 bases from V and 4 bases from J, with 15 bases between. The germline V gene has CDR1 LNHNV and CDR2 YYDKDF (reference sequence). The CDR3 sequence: CATSRDRAQRSYGYTF. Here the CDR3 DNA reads TGTGCCACCAGCAGAGATAGGGCCCAACGGAGCTATGGCTACACCTTC.

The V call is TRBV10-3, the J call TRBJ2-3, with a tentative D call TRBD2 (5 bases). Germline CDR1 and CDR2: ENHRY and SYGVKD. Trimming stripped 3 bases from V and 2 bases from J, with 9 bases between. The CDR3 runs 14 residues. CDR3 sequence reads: CAISDSEITDTQYF. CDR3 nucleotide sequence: TGTGCCATCAGTGATAGCGAGATCACAGATACGCAGTATTTT.

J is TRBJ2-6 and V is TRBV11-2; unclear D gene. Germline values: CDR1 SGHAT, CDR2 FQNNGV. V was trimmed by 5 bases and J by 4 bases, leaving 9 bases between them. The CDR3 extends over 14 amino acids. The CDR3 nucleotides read TGTGCCAGCAGCCTGCCAAACGGGGCCAACGTCCTGACTTTC. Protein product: CASSLPNGANVLTF.

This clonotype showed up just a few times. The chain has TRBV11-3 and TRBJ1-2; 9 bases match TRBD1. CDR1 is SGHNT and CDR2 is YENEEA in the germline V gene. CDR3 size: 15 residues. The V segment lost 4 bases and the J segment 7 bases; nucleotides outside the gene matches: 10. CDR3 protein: CASSSTRTGVLGYTF. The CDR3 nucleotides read TGTGCCAGCAGCTCCACCAGGACAGGGGTTCTTGGCTACACCTTC.

DNA for the CDR3: TGTGCCAGCAGCCCCTACGCTTCCACTAATGAAAAACTGTTTTTT. This sequence encodes CASSPYASTNEKLFF. The chain couples TRBV7-9 to TRBJ1-4; D is undetermined. V was cut by 5 bases and J by 2 bases, with 12 bases left in between. CDR3 length: 15 residues. CDR1 and CDR2 from the germline V gene are SEHNR and FQNEAQ (reference sequence).

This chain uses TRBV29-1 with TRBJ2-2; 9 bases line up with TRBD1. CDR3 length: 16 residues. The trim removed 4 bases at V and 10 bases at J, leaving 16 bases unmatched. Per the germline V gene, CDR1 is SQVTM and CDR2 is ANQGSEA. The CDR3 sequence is CSVAAAGTGINVELFF. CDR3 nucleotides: TGCAGCGTTGCCGCGGCCGGGACAGGGATTAACGTGGAGCTGTTTTTT.

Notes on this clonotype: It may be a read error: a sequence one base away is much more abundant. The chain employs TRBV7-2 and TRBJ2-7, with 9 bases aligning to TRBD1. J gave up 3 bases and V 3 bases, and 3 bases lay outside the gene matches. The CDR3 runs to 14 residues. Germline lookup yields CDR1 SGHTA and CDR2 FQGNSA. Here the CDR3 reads CASSLDRGFYEQYF. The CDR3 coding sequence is TGTGCCAGCAGCTTGGACAGGGGATTCTACGAGCAGTACTTC.

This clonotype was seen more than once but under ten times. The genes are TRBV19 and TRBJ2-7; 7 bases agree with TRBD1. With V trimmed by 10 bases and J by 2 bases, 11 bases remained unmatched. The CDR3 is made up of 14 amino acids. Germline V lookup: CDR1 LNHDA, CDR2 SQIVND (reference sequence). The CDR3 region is CATRQGEAPYEQYF. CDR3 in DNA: TGTGCCACCAGACAGGGAGAGGCCCCCTACGAGCAGTACTTC. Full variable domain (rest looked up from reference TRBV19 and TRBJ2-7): DGGITQSPKYLFRKEGQNVTLSCEQNLNHDAMYWYRQDPGQGLRLIYYSQIVNDFQKGDIAEGYSVSREKKESFPLTVTSAQKNPTAFYLCATRQGEAPYEQYFGPGTRLTVT.

Here the CDR3 reads CASSRRTSGLSYNEQFF. The CDR3 nucleotides read TGTGCCAGCAGCCGCCGGACTAGCGGTCTCTCCTACAATGAGCAGTTCTTC. The chain joins TRBV3-1 to TRBJ2-1, with 10 bases matching TRBD2. Germline V gene lookup returns CDR1 LGHDT and CDR2 YNNKEL (reference sequence). The V and J ends lost 4 bases and 0 bases, in that order; junction bases with no gene match: 6. CDR3 length: 17 residues.

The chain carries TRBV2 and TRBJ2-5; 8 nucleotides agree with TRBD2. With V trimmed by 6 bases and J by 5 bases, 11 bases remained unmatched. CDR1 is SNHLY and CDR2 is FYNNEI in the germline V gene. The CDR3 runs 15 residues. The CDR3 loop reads CASRPGPGGYETQYF. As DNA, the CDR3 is TGTGCCAGCAGGCCCGGTCCGGGAGGGTATGAGACCCAGTACTTC.

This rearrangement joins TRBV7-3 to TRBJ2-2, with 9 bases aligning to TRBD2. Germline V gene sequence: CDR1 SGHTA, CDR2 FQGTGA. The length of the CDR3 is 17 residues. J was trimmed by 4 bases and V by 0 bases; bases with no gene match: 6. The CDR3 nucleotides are TGTGCCAGCAGCTTAACAGTAGCGGGAGTGGTCACCGGGGAGCTGTTTTTT. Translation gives CASSLTVAGVVTGELFF.

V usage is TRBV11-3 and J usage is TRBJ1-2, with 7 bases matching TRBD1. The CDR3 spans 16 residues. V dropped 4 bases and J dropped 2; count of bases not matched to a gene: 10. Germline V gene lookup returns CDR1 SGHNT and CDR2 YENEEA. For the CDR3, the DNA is TGTGCCAGCAGCTCCCGTTCGACAGGGCGGAACTATGGCTACACCTTC. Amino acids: CASSSRSTGRNYGYTF.

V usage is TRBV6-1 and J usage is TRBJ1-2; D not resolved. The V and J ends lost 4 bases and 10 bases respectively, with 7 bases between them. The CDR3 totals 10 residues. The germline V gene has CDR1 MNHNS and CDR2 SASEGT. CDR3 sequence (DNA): TGTGCCAGCAGTGTAGCCTCCTACACCTTC. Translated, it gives CASSVASYTF.

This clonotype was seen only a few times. The CDR3 here is CASSSEAGGDIAYNEQFF. The CDR3 DNA reads TGTGCCAGCAGTTCAGAGGCCGGGGGGGACATAGCTTACAATGAGCAGTTCTTC. The genes are TRBV27 and TRBJ2-1, with 8 bases fitting TRBD2. V lost 4 bases and J lost 4; bases outside the gene matches: 15. CDR3 size: 18 residues. Looked up from germline, CDR1 is MNHEY and CDR2 is SMNVEV (reference sequence).

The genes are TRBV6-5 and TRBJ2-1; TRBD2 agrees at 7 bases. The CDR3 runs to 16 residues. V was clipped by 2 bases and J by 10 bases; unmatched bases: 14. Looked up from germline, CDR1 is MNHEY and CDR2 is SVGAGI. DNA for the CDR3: TGTGCCAGCAGTTACACCGGGAGGCCCTCCGGGGAGGAGCAGTTCTTC. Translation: CASSYTGRPSGEEQFF.

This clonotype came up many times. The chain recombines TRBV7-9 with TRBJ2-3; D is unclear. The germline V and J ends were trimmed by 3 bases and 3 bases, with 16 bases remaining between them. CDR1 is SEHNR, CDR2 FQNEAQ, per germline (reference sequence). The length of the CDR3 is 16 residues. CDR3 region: CASSFSASYWTDTQYF. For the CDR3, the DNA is TGTGCCAGCAGCTTCAGTGCGTCGTATTGGACAGATACGCAGTATTTT.

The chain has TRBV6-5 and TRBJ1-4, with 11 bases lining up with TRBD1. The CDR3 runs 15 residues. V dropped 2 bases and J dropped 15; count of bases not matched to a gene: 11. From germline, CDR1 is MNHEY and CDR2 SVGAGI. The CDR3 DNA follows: TGTGCCAGCAGTTACGGTGGACAGGGGGCCGCTCAGGTGTTTTTT. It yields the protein CASSYGGQGAAQVFF.

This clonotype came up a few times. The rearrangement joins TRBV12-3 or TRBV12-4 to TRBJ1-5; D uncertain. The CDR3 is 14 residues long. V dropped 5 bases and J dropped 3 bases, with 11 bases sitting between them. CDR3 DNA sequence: TGTGCCAGCAGTGGGCTTGTAGTCAATCAGCCCCAGCATTTT. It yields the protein CASSGLVVNQPQHF.

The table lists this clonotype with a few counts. The CDR3 nucleotides read TGCGCCAGCAGCCAAGGGGGCAGGGACTCCTCCTACGAGCAGTACTTC. Translation gives CASSQGGRDSSYEQYF. The chain has TRBV4-1 and TRBJ2-7, with TRBD2 as a possible D gene (6 bases). The germline CDR1 and CDR2 sequences are MGHRA and YSYEKL. V was cut by 1 base and J by 0 bases, with 13 bases left in between. CDR3 length equals 16 residues.